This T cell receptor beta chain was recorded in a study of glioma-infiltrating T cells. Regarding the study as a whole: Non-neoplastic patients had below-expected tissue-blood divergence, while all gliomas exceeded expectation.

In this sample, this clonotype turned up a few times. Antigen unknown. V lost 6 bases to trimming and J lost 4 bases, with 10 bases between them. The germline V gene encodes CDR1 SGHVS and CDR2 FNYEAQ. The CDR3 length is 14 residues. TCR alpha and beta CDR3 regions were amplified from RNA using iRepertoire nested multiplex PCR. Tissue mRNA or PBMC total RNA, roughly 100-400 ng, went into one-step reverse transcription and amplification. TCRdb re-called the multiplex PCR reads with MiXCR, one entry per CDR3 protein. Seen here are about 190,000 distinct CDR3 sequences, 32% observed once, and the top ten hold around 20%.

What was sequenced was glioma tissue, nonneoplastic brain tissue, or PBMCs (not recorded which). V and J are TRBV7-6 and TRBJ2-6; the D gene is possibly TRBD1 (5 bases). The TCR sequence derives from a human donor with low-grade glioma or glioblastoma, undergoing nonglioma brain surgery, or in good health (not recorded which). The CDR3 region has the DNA TGTGCCAGCAGTCAAGGGGTAGGGGCCAACGTCCTGACTTTC. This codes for CASSQGVGANVLTF.